Listed below are T cell receptor beta chains from one sample, sequenced in a study of T cell clones after liver transplantation. TCRdb keeps only in-frame clones here, not all; method: immunoSEQ multiplex PCR. The sample lists 25,000 to 35,000 clones, around 96% seen once, with roughly 25% in the top ten. The source was CD8+ T cells from blood, collected 12 months after liver transplant. Receptors were obtained from a human patient who received a liver transplant. Some T cells could come from the graft donor. CDR3s include the opening cysteine and the closing phenylalanine or tryptophan. D genes are given only for firm matches. The size of a clone is reported for some rows only, either as once, few or many, or as a class for expanded clones.

J	size	D	V	DNA	CDR3
TRBJ2-1	-	TRBD2	TRBV9	TGTGCCAGCAGCGTAGGTCGGACTAGCGGGAGGACCGACAATGAGCAGTTCTTC	CASSVGRTSGRTDNEQFF
TRBJ2-7	-	TRBD2	TRBV28	TGTGCCAGCAGTTTAGGACTAGCGGCCGCGGTAACCTACGAGCAGTACTTC	CASSLGLAAAVTYEQYF
TRBJ2-3	-	TRBD2	TRBV7-6	TGTGCCAGCAGCCTGGGACTAGCTGGAGATACGCAGTATTTT	CASSLGLAGDTQYF
TRBJ2-7	once	TRBD2	TRBV18	TGTGCCAGCCACGGTAGCGGGAGCTCCTACGAGCAGTACTTC	CASHGSGSSYEQYF
TRBJ2-7	-	TRBD1	TRBV5-4	TGTGCCAGCAGCCAACCCGGGACAGGAGAGTACGAGCAGTACTTC	CASSQPGTGEYEQYF
TRBJ2-5	-	-	TRBV4-1	TGCGCCAGCAGCCAAGATAAGGGGTACCAAGAGACCCAGTACTTC	CASSQDKGYQETQYF
TRBJ2-1	-	-	TRBV6-4	TGTGCCAGCAGTGACGTGTGGCTAGCATCCTACAATGAGCAGTTCTTC	CASSDVWLASYNEQFF
TRBJ2-3	once	-	TRBV29-1	TGCAGCGTTGCCGGAGATACGCAGTATTTT	CSVAGDTQYF
TRBJ1-4	-	-	TRBV30	TGTGCCTGGTGTCATGGCAATGAAAAACTGTTTTTT	CAWCHGNEKLFF
TRBJ2-1	-	TRBD2	TRBV7-8	TGTGCCAGCAGCCCCACCACTAGCGGGAGGGCCCTTGAGCAGTTCTTC	CASSPTTSGRALEQFF
TRBJ2-7	-	TRBD1	TRBV28	TGTGCCAGCGGTTGGACAGGACTCTCCTACGAGCAGTACTTC	CASGWTGLSYEQYF
TRBJ2-1	-	-	TRBV7-9	TGTGCCAGCAGCCTCGTCGGGTGGGCCAATAGGAATGAGCAGTTCTTC	CASSLVGWANRNEQFF
TRBJ2-1	-	-	TRBV2	TGTGCCAGCAGTTCCCCCTGGTCCTATGAGCAGTTCTTC	CASSSPWSYEQFF
TRBJ2-7	-	-	TRBV6-1	TGTGCCAGCACCACAAGGGGCCGTGAGTACTTC	CASTTRGREYF
TRBJ2-3	-	TRBD2	TRBV7-8	TGTGCCAGCAGCCGACTAGCGGGAGAAGGATCAGATACGCAGTATTTT	CASSRLAGEGSDTQYF
TRBJ1-1	once	-	TRBV28	TGTGCCAGCAGGAGGGGGGCAGGGCGTTCGATGAACACTGAAGCTTTCTTT	CASRRGAGRSMNTEAFF
TRBJ2-7	-	-	TRBV5-6	TGTGCCAGCAGCTTGTTGATAGACCCCTACGAGCAGTACTTC	CASSLLIDPYEQYF
TRBJ2-3	-	-	TRBV7-9	TGTGCCAGCAGCCCGAGACTAGACCTAACGGATACGCAGTATTTT	CASSPRLDLTDTQYF
TRBJ2-5	-	-	TRBV4-3	TGCGCCAGCAGCCAAGGACAGCAAGAGACCCAGTACTTC	CASSQGQQETQYF
TRBJ2-7	once	TRBD2	TRBV6-6	TGTGCCAGCAGTTACAGCAGCGGGAGGGCCTACGAGCAGTACTTC	CASSYSSGRAYEQYF
TRBJ2-2	once	-	TRBV15	TGTGCCACCAGCTTCGATCCAGGGGCGAACACCGGGGAGCTGTTTTTT	CATSFDPGANTGELFF
TRBJ1-1	once	-	TRBV4-2	TGTGCCAGCAGCCAAGACAGGGGCGATGAAGCTTTCTTT	CASSQDRGDEAFF
TRBJ2-5	-	-	TRBV27	TGTGCCAGCACCCAGGGAGGGGGTGATAGGACCCAGTACTTC	CASTQGGGDRTQYF
TRBJ2-1	-	-	TRBV11-2	TGTGCCAGCAACAAAGATAGGTACCCCTACAATGAGCAGTTCTTC	CASNKDRYPYNEQFF
TRBJ2-1	-	-	TRBV6-6	TGTGCCAGCAGTTACCAAGGGGATGAGCAGTTCTTC	CASSYQGDEQFF
TRBJ2-3	-	-	TRBV13	TGTGCCAGTGCGGTGGGCACAGATACGCAGTATTTT	CASAVGTDTQYF
TRBJ2-7	-	-	TRBV7-3	TGTGCCAGCAGCTCTACCTTAGGCAGTTACGAGCAGTACTTC	CASSSTLGSYEQYF
TRBJ2-3	-	TRBD2	TRBV5-4	TGTGCCAGCAGCCTGGGACTAGCGGGGACAGATACGCAGTATTTT	CASSLGLAGTDTQYF
TRBJ2-7	-	-	TRBV5-6	TGTGCCAGCAGCTCCTGGACCCAAAATTACGAGCAGTACTTC	CASSSWTQNYEQYF
TRBJ2-7	-	-	TRBV7-8	TGTGCCAGCAGCTTAGAGTATGGCCAGGGTATCTACGAGCAGTACTTC	CASSLEYGQGIYEQYF
TRBJ2-5	-	-	TRBV9	TGTGCCAGCAGCGTCGAGGGGACATACCAAGAGACCCAGTACTTC	CASSVEGTYQETQYF
TRBJ2-1	few	TRBD1	TRBV25-1	TGTGCCAGCACGGACAGGGCCAATGAGCAGTTCTTC	CASTDRANEQFF
TRBJ2-1	-	TRBD2	TRBV27	TGTGCCAGCAGTTGGGTCCTAGCGGGAGGGCCAAACGAGCAGTTCTTC	CASSWVLAGGPNEQFF
TRBJ2-7	-	-	TRBV2	TGTGCCAGCAGTGACAGGGGTATTCTTTACGAGCAGTACTTC	CASSDRGILYEQYF
TRBJ1-3	-	-	TRBV4-2	TGTGCCAGCAGCCAAGTTTTAAGGGCTGGAAACACCATATATTTT	CASSQVLRAGNTIYF
TRBJ2-7	-	-	TRBV11-2	TGTGCCAGCAGACCGGGAGCCTCTTACGAGCAGTACTTC	CASRPGASYEQYF
TRBJ1-5	-	-	TRBV9	TGTGCCATCGGAAGTCCTACTGGCCCCAATCAGCCCCAGCATTTT	CAIGSPTGPNQPQHF
TRBJ2-3	-	-	TRBV18	TGTGCCAGCTCAAATGGAACAGATACGCAGTATTTT	CASSNGTDTQYF
TRBJ2-5	-	-	TRBV19	TGTGCCAGTAGTGAGCGGCGGACTCAAGAGACCCAGTACTTC	CASSERRTQETQYF
TRBJ2-1	-	-	TRBV21-1	TGTGCCAGCAGCAAAGAGGCTAGCGGTAACAATGAGCAGTTCTTC	CASSKEASGNNEQFF
TRBJ2-1	-	TRBD2	TRBV4-3	TGCGCCAGCGAGGAGTACGCGGGGGACAATGAGCAGTTCTTC	CASEEYAGDNEQFF
TRBJ2-7	-	-	TRBV4-2	TGTGCCAGCAGCCAAGAGGTAGCGAGGCATTACGAGCAGTACTTC	CASSQEVARHYEQYF
TRBJ2-3	-	-	TRBV6-1	TGTGCCAGCAGTGAAGAAGGACCCACAGATACGCAGTATTTT	CASSEEGPTDTQYF
TRBJ2-3	-	TRBD2	TRBV7-2	TGTGCCAGCACCCCTAGCGGACCCCTCACAGATACGCAGTATTTT	CASTPSGPLTDTQYF
TRBJ2-1	-	TRBD2	TRBV9	TGTGCCAGCAGCTCCCCACGCGGGGGGGGAGCCCATGAGCAGTTCTTC	CASSSPRGGGAHEQFF
TRBJ2-2	-	-	TRBV9	TGTGCCAGCAGCGTAGGCGGCGGGGAGCTGTTTTTT	CASSVGGGELFF
TRBJ2-7	-	-	TRBV5-8	TGTGCCAGCAGCACAACAGGCTACGAGCAGTACTTC	CASSTTGYEQYF
TRBJ2-7	-	TRBD2	TRBV7-6	TGTGCCAGCAGCCCATTGACTAGCGCCCTTGGTAGGGAGCAGTACTTC	CASSPLTSALGREQYF
TRBJ1-4	once	TRBD1	TRBV7-9	TGTGCCAGCAGCCAAAGACAGGGTGAAAGGGAAAAACTGTTTTTT	CASSQRQGEREKLFF
TRBJ2-7	-	TRBD1	TRBV2	TGTGCCAGCCAAGGACAGGCCTACGAGCAGTACTTC	CASQGQAYEQYF
TRBJ2-7	-	-	TRBV11-2	TGTGCCAGCAGCTTAGACTGGACACGACCCTACGAGCAGTACTTC	CASSLDWTRPYEQYF
TRBJ2-1	-	-	TRBV5-1	TGCGCCAGCAGCTGGAGGTCTGCGTGGGATGAGCAGTTCTTC	CASSWRSAWDEQFF
TRBJ1-5	-	TRBD1	TRBV19	TGTGCCAGTAGGAAACTGACAGGGAGCAATCAGCCCCAGCATTTT	CASRKLTGSNQPQHF